What follows are 10 T cell receptor beta chains derived from one specimen sequenced in a study of cytomegalovirus exposure and HLA in healthy donors. Amplification used 60 Vbeta primers and 13 Jbeta primers. The protocol was immunoSEQ multiplex PCR, while the TCRdb copy is restricted to in-frame clones and leaves out a portion. This sample has approximately 92,000 clones, with about 84% found just once. Sequenced input: PBMCs. These receptors were obtained from a girl aged 2 to 10 in good health and CMV-seropositive.

The CDR3 DNA reads TGTGCCAGCAAGGCTAGCGGGAGGGTGGAGACCCAGTACTTC. This sequence encodes CASKASGRVETQYF. The rearrangement uses TRBV2 and TRBJ2-5, with TRBD2 matching 12 bases. The germline gives CDR1 SNHLY, CDR2 FYNNEI. The CDR3 extends over 14 amino acids. With 7 bases clipped from V and 5 bases from J, the junction kept 5 bases outside the gene matches.

The J gene is TRBJ2-5, the V gene TRBV7-9; TRBD2 matches at 9 bases. This CDR3 region has 15 residues. Unmatched junction bases numbered 10, after V lost 6 bases and J lost 5 bases. Germline V gene sequence: CDR1 SEHNR, CDR2 FQNEAQ (reference sequence). The CDR3 protein is CASSQELAGLETQYF. The CDR3 DNA is TGTGCCAGCAGTCAGGAGCTAGCGGGATTGGAGACCCAGTACTTC.

This chain connects TRBV6-5 to TRBJ2-1; possibly TRBD2 for D (5 bases). CDR1 and CDR2 (germline): MNHEY, SVGAGI. The V gene lost 5 bases and the J gene lost 9 bases, with 20 bases spanning the gap. This CDR3 spans 15 amino acids. DNA for the CDR3: TGTGCCAGCAGTCGTCAACACGTTACTAGTACTGAGCAGTTCTTC. It specifies CASSRQHVTSTEQFF.

The genes are TRBV4-3 and TRBJ2-5, with TRBD2 matching over 9 bases. The CDR3 is 15 residues long. Trimming at V came to 0 bases and at J to 4 bases, leaving 3 bases not matched to a gene. CDR1 LGHNA and CDR2 YSLEER come from the germline V gene. CDR3 in amino acids: CASSQEVLAGETQYF. The CDR3 region has the DNA TGCGCCAGCAGCCAAGAAGTACTAGCGGGAGAGACCCAGTACTTC.

The V and J genes are TRBV6-5 and TRBJ2-7, with 10 bases matching TRBD1. The CDR3 is 15 amino acids. CDR1 is MNHEY and CDR2 is SVGAGI in the germline V gene. V shed 6 bases, J shed 4 bases, and the junction held 9 bases outside the gene matches. The CDR3 DNA reads TGTGCCAGCAGGTCGCCCGGACAGGGGGGATACGAGCAGTACTTC. Translated, it gives CASRSPGQGGYEQYF.

The gene calls are TRBV18 and TRBJ1-5; perhaps TRBD1 as D (5 bases). Germline loops: CDR1 KGHSH, CDR2 LQKENI. Trimming shortened V by 3 bases and J by 2 bases, and 11 bases separated the two germline ends. The CDR3 is 15 amino acids. The CDR3 DNA is TGTGCCAGCTCACCCGGGGGAAGGGGCAATCAGCCCCAGCATTTT. It translates to CASSPGGRGNQPQHF.

The J gene is TRBJ2-1, the V gene TRBV7-2; 10 positions agree with TRBD1. The CDR3 is 15 amino acids. Germline V gene sequence: CDR1 SGHTA, CDR2 FQGNSA. J gave up 12 bases and V 1 base, and 9 bases lay outside the gene matches. The CDR3 region is CASSLGIGTGDWQFF. The CDR3 DNA follows: TGTGCCAGCAGCTTAGGGATCGGGACAGGGGACTGGCAGTTCTTC.

The table lists this clone with a count of one. The chain combines TRBV10-3 with TRBJ2-1, with D perhaps matching TRBD2 (6 bases). Trimming took off 8 bases at V and 4 bases at J, with 9 bases between the two ends. Germline V gives CDR1 ENHRY, CDR2 SYGVKD. The CDR3 covers 12 residues. The CDR3 DNA sequence: TGTGCCATCGGGGGGAGATACAATGAGCAGTTCTTC. Amino acid sequence: CAIGGRYNEQFF.

V and J are TRBV25-1 and TRBJ1-2; TRBD1 matches at 7 bases. Germline assignment: CDR1 MGHDK and CDR2 SYGVNS. J was trimmed by 3 bases and V by 10 bases; bases with no gene match: 5. CDR3 length: 12 residues. The CDR3 DNA is TGTGCCACCAGGGGGGGAGACTATGGCTACACCTTC. It specifies CATRGGDYGYTF.

This clone appeared a few times. The chain couples TRBV6-5 to TRBJ2-1, with 11 bases matching TRBD2. V lost 2 bases, J lost 7 bases, and 4 bases stayed unmatched. Germline CDR1 and CDR2: MNHEY and SVGAGI. The CDR3 consists of 15 residues. DNA for the CDR3: TGTGCCAGCAGTTACGAGACTAGCGGGACAAATGAGCAGTTCTTC. This translates into CASSYETSGTNEQFF.